This T cell receptor beta chain originates from a study of Graves' ophthalmopathy and Graves' hyperthyroidism. RNA served as the template for amplifying TCR beta CDR3 regions. First-round RT-PCR employed HTBI primers, with a second-round multiplex PCR after it. MiXCR, applied by TCRdb to the multiplex PCR reads, yields one record per CDR3 protein. Of more than 1,000,000 distinct CDR3 sequences in the sample, about 40% are singletons; the top ten hold 11%. V was pared by 0 bases and J by 3 bases, with 5 bases of the junction left unmatched. The CDR3 loop spans 16 amino acids. Germline V gene sequence: CDR1 SGDLS, CDR2 YYNGEE.

The V and J genes are TRBV9 and TRBJ2-7; 11 nucleotides line up with TRBD2. The source material was peripheral blood or thyroid tissue (not recorded which). This TCR derives from an adult man with Graves' hyperthyroidism. CDR3 residues: CASSVGWGTSGYEQYF. Here the CDR3 DNA reads TGTGCCAGCAGCGTAGGTTGGGGGACTAGCGGCTACGAGCAGTACTTC.